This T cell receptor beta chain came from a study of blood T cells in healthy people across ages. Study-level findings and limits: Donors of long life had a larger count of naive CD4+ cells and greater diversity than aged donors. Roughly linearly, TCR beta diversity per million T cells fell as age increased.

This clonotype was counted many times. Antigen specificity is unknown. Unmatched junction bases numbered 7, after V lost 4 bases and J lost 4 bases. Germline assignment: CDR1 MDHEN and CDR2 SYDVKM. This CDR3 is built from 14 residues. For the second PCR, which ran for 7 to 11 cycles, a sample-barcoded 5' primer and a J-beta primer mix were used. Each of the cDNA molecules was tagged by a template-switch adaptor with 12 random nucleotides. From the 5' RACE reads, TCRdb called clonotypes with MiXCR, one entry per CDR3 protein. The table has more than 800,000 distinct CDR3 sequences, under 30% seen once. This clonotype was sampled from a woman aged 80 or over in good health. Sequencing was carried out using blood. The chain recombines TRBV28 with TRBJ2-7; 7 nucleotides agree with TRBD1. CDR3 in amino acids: CASSSASTGYEQYF. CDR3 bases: TGTGCCAGCAGTTCCGCATCGACAGGGTACGAGCAGTACTTC.